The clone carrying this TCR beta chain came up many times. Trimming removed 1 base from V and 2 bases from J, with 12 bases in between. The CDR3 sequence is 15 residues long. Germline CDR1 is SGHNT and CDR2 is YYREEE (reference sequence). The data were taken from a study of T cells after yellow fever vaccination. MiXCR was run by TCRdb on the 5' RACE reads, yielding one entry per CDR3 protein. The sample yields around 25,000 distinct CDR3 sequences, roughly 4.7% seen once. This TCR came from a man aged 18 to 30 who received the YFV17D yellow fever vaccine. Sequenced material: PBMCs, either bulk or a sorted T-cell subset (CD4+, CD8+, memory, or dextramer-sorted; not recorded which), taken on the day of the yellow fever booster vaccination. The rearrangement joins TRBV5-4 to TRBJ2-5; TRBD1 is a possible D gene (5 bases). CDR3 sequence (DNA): TGTGCCAGCAGCTTGAAGCAGGGTTCACAAGAGACCCAGTACTTC. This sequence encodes CASSLKQGSQETQYF.